This T cell receptor beta chain was captured in a study of cytomegalovirus exposure and HLA in healthy donors. Study outcomes and limitations: An apparent linkage of common viral pathogens to several of the most significant clusters emerged in a later analysis.

Donors were ostensibly healthy at sampling, although undocumented immune exposures were probable. Use of 60 Vbeta and 13 Jbeta primers characterized the PCR. Measured with immunoSEQ multiplex PCR; TCRdb has only the in-frame clones, and not every one. The repertoire holds 180,000 or so clones, with nearly 80% as singletons. About this clone: Its target is not known.

Germline V gene lookup returns CDR1 SGDLS and CDR2 YYNGEE. Losses at the gene ends were 4 bases for V and 4 bases for J; bases not matched to a gene: 3. This CDR3 has 14 amino acids. The V and J genes are TRBV9 and TRBJ2-5; 11 bases map to TRBD2. The source material was PBMCs. This TCR was sampled from a man over 45 in good health and CMV-seropositive. CDR3 sequence reads: CASSPGLAGETQYF. The DNA of the CDR3 is TGTGCCAGCAGCCCTGGACTAGCGGGAGAGACCCAGTACTTC.